This T cell receptor beta chain was found in a study of tumor-infiltrating lymphocytes in localized non-small cell lung cancer. About the study: Each patient gave resected tumor and non-adjacent uninvolved lung tissue. Study results and caveats: Compared with uninvolved lung, tumors showed higher T cell infiltration by TCRbeta sequencing. Technical variation could not be separated from intratumor heterogeneity here. T-cell fraction did not differ between immunotypes IM1 and IM2.

CDR3 size: 12 residues. CDR1 and CDR2 from the germline V gene are GTSNPN and SVGIG (reference sequence). On this clone itself: Its cognate antigen is unknown.

Here immunoSEQ multiplex PCR was the method, and the copy in TCRdb shows in-frame clones only, minus some. In the table there are about 7,100 clones, about 80% of which are singletons. The receptor comes from a human donor with non-small cell lung cancer. Sequenced: uninvolved lung tissue not adjacent to the tumor. This chain connects TRBV30 to TRBJ2-5; 7 positions agree with TRBD2. Near its end, the DNA agrees better with TRBJ2-7, so the J call may be wrong. The CDR3 sequence: CAWSGGTYEQYF. The CDR3 DNA reads TGTGCCTGGTCGGGGGGTACCTACGAGCAGTACTTC.